A selection of T cell receptor beta chains follows, all from one sample in a study of blood T cell repertoires in COVID-19. Libraries were prepared by immunoSEQ multiplex PCR; TCRdb keeps only in-frame clonotypes and omits some of them. The data hold 160,000 or so clones, with 70% to 85% observed a single time. Sequencing used peripheral blood. The receptor set was obtained from a woman aged 50 to 65 with acute or convalescent COVID-19. Each CDR3 is given with its conserved first and last residue. The D gene is left open where the match is weak. Clone size is given for some rows only: seen once, a few or many times, or a class if the clone is expanded.

NA,TRBV2,NA,TRBJ1-5,CASSSAWGGQPQHF,TGTGCCAGCAGTTCCGCGTGGGGCGGTCAGCCCCAGCATTTT
NA,TRBV9,NA,TRBJ2-2,CASSEINTGELFF,TGTGCCAGCAGTGAGATAAACACCGGGGAGCTGTTTTTT
NA,TRBV20-1,NA,TRBJ1-1,CSASGGPANTEAFF,TGCAGTGCTAGTGGCGGGCCGGCGAACACTGAAGCTTTCTTT
TRBD1,TRBV27,NA,TRBJ2-2,CASTRQGGSGELFF,TGTGCCAGCACCAGACAGGGGGGTTCCGGGGAGCTGTTTTTT
NA,TRBV6-6,NA,TRBJ2-7,CAVGGPIPFSYEQYF,TGTGCCGTAGGGGGTCCGATCCCATTCTCCTACGAGCAGTACTTC
NA,TRBV4-3,NA,TRBJ2-7,CASSQGGALSYEQYF,TGCGCCAGCAGCCAAGGCGGGGCACTATCCTACGAGCAGTACTTC
TRBD2,TRBV6-5,NA,TRBJ2-3,CASSWTSGRNTDTQYF,TGTGCCAGCAGTTGGACTAGCGGGAGGAACACAGATACGCAGTATTTT
NA,TRBV5-1,NA,TRBJ1-3,CASSFGRTAGNTIYF,TGCGCCAGCAGCTTTGGCCGGACAGCTGGAAACACCATATATTTT
TRBD1,TRBV6-5,NA,TRBJ1-1,CASRHDRGENTEAFF,TGTGCCAGCAGGCATGACAGGGGTGAGAACACTGAAGCTTTCTTT
NA,TRBV9,NA,TRBJ1-1,CASSATGSTEAFF,TGTGCCAGCAGCGCTACAGGGAGTACTGAAGCTTTCTTT
TRBD1,TRBV25-1,NA,TRBJ2-5,CASSASGGKETQYF,TGTGCCAGCAGTGCGTCAGGGGGAAAAGAGACCCAGTACTTC
NA,TRBV7-2,few,TRBJ2-3,CASSPQWGQPTDTQYF,TGTGCCAGCAGCCCCCAATGGGGGCAGCCCACAGATACGCAGTATTTT
NA,TRBV20-1,NA,TRBJ2-5,CSASQTGRGETQYF,TGCAGTGCTAGTCAGACAGGACGCGGGGAGACCCAGTACTTC
NA,TRBV2,NA,TRBJ1-1,CASNREGGNTEAFF,TGTGCCAGCAACAGGGAGGGGGGGAACACTGAAGCTTTCTTT
TRBD1,TRBV3-1/TRBV3-2,NA,TRBJ2-2,CASSFRDRDTGELFF,TGTGCCAGCAGCTTCCGGGACAGGGACACCGGGGAGCTGTTTTTT
TRBD2,TRBV7-3,NA,TRBJ2-3,CASSLTLAGGHTDTQYF,TGTGCCAGCAGCTTAACCCTAGCGGGGGGGCACACAGATACGCAGTATTTT
TRBD1,TRBV5-1,NA,TRBJ2-2,CATSPDRVGTGELFF,TGCGCCACCTCCCCGGACAGGGTAGGCACCGGGGAGCTGTTTTTT
TRBD2,TRBV6-1,NA,TRBJ2-7,CASSDRVSGGNEQYF,TGTGCCAGCAGTGATCGCGTTAGCGGGGGAAATGAGCAGTACTTC
TRBD2,TRBV5-1,NA,TRBJ2-7,CASSPIAGFYEQYF,TGCGCCAGCAGCCCAATAGCGGGGTTCTACGAGCAGTACTTC
NA,TRBV9,NA,TRBJ2-7,CASSVAGHSYEQYF,TGTGCCAGCAGCGTAGCCGGACACTCCTACGAGCAGTACTTC
NA,TRBV6-5,NA,TRBJ1-6,CASGTPSSPLHF,TGTGCCAGCGGGACACCCAGTTCACCCCTCCACTTT
TRBD1,TRBV7-2,NA,TRBJ1-5,CASSSTPGQGQPQHF,TGTGCCAGCAGCTCCACTCCGGGACAGGGACAGCCCCAGCATTTT
NA,TRBV6-6,NA,TRBJ1-1,CASSDGQNTEAFF,TGTGCCAGCTCGGACGGACAGAACACTGAAGCTTTCTTT
NA,TRBV5-1,NA,TRBJ1-1,CASSLGGTEPEAFF,TGCGCCAGCAGCTTAGGAGGAACTGAACCTGAAGCTTTCTTT